This T cell receptor (beta chain) is from a study of T-cell reconstitution after alpha-beta-depleted transplantation in children. Study findings and constraints: One year after transplant, T-cell counts and diversity came mostly from newly produced T cells. In some patients, recipient T cells and intrathymic progenitors surviving conditioning explained high day-60 diversity. The origin of alpha-beta T cells about two months after transplant was reportedly several hundred expanded graft clones.

Unmatched junction bases numbered 6, after V lost 4 bases and J lost 3 bases. The germline CDR1 and CDR2 sequences are SGHRS and YFSETQ. The CDR3 sequence is 14 residues long. Unique molecular identifiers were built into the TCRbeta library. Each CDR3 protein is one row after TCRdb ran MiXCR on the PCR reads. This table holds under 300,000 distinct CDR3 sequences, about 9.9% found once. This clonotype has at least ten counts. What it binds is not known. This TCR derives from a male patient aged 2 to 9 who had a stem cell transplant for chronic granulomatous disease, so the T cells may come from the graft donor. This rearrangement joins TRBV5-1 to TRBJ2-7; 8 nucleotides match TRBD1. Sequenced material: peripheral blood, taken 180 days after TCRalphabeta/CD19-depleted stem cell transplant. The CDR3 coding sequence is TGCGCCAGCAGCAAACGGACAGGGAACTACGAGCAGTACTTC. Its protein is CASSKRTGNYEQYF.